The rows below give T cell receptor beta chains drawn from one sample of a study of blood T cell repertoires in COVID-19. The repertoire was sequenced with immunoSEQ multiplex PCR; TCRdb's copy has only in-frame clones and lacks some. The sample holds nearly 200,000 clones, about 80% seen once. The material sequenced was peripheral blood. All receptors come from a human donor with acute or convalescent COVID-19. The donor label of this sample is uncertain. The CDR3 runs from the conserved cysteine through the conserved F or W. A D gene is named only where the DNA matches it firmly. Only part of the rows carry a size: once, few, many, or a class if the clone is expanded.

d_gene,abundance,v_gene,j_gene,CDR3aa,CDR3nt
TRBD1,-,TRBV5-1,TRBJ1-2,CASRSGTGNYGYTF,TGCGCCAGCAGGTCCGGGACAGGGAACTATGGCTACACCTTC
TRBD1,-,TRBV7-9,TRBJ2-3,CASSLAQGAANTQYF,TGTGCCAGCAGCTTAGCACAGGGGGCAGCAAATACGCAGTATTTT
-,-,TRBV9,TRBJ2-5,CASSVDLETQYF,TGTGCCAGCAGCGTAGATCTGGAGACCCAGTACTTC
-,-,TRBV18,TRBJ1-1,CASSPTVLNTEAFF,TGTGCCAGCTCACCGACAGTATTGAACACTGAAGCTTTCTTT
TRBD1,-,TRBV25-1,TRBJ1-2,CASNKKPRDREGYTF,TGTGCCAGCAATAAAAAGCCCCGGGACAGGGAGGGCTACACCTTC
-,-,TRBV18,TRBJ2-4,CASSPLRSSNIQYF,TGTGCCAGCTCACCACTCCGGAGCTCCAACATTCAGTACTTC
-,-,TRBV20-1,TRBJ2-1,CSEGGRDEQFF,TGCAGTGAGGGGGGGCGCGATGAGCAGTTCTTC
TRBD1,once,TRBV25-1,TRBJ2-3,CASSAALGQTDTQYF,TGTGCCAGCAGTGCTGCCTTGGGACAGACAGATACGCAGTATTTT
TRBD2,-,TRBV30,TRBJ2-3,CAWSQGLAGGGDTQYF,TGTGCCTGGAGTCAGGGACTAGCGGGAGGAGGGGATACGCAGTATTTT
-,-,TRBV5-6,TRBJ1-2,CASSLQDSSNYGYTF,TGTGCCAGCAGCCTACAAGACAGCTCTAACTATGGCTACACCTTC
-,-,TRBV27,TRBJ1-2,CASRGAGTPNYGYTF,TGTGCCAGCAGGGGTGCAGGGACTCCTAACTATGGCTACACCTTC
-,-,TRBV10-3,TRBJ1-5,CAISEEMQGQGGNQPQHF,TGTGCCATCAGTGAGGAGATGCAGGGCCAGGGTGGCAATCAGCCCCAGCATTTT
-,-,TRBV7-9,TRBJ2-1,CASSLLEYNEQFF,TGTGCCAGCAGCCTCCTAGAGTACAATGAGCAGTTCTTC
TRBD2,-,TRBV29-1,TRBJ2-3,CSVRTSGTDTQYF,TGCAGCGTCCGGACTAGCGGCACAGATACGCAGTATTTT
-,once,TRBV6-4,TRBJ2-1,CASSGQGGRGNEQFF,TGTGCCAGCAGTGGCCAGGGGGGCCGCGGGAATGAGCAGTTCTTC
-,-,TRBV7-6,TRBJ2-5,CASSLARGIGETQYF,TGTGCCAGCAGCTTAGCTCGGGGGATTGGAGAGACCCAGTACTTC
-,-,TRBV5-1,TRBJ1-1,CASSLESRFGTEAFF,TGCGCCAGCAGCTTGGAATCGCGGTTTGGGACTGAAGCTTTCTTT
TRBD1,-,TRBV5-8,TRBJ1-5,CASSFGSGTGRNNQPQHF,TGTGCCAGCAGCTTCGGGTCGGGGACAGGGAGGAACAATCAGCCCCAGCATTTT
TRBD2,-,TRBV9,TRBJ2-3,CANALAGTDTQYF,TGTGCCAACGCACTAGCGGGCACAGATACGCAGTATTTT
-,-,TRBV2,TRBJ2-1,CASSVAGRYQFF,TGTGCCAGCAGTGTTGCAGGGAGGTACCAGTTCTTC
-,-,TRBV5-4,TRBJ1-2,CASSLETGYGYTF,TGTGCCAGCAGCTTGGAGACAGGATATGGCTACACCTTC
-,-,TRBV7-9,TRBJ2-1,CASSQITYDNEQFF,TGTGCCAGCAGCCAAATTACCTACGACAATGAGCAGTTCTTC
TRBD2,few,TRBV5-6,TRBJ2-3,CASTRLAGGKADTQYF,TGTGCCAGCACCCGACTAGCGGGAGGGAAAGCAGATACGCAGTATTTT
TRBD2,-,TRBV5-3,TRBJ2-7,CARRHRPGLAGREQYF,TGTGCCAGAAGGCACCGACCGGGACTAGCGGGAAGGGAGCAGTACTTC
-,-,TRBV10-3,TRBJ1-4,CAISESISGEREKLFF,TGTGCCATCAGTGAGTCAATCTCCGGGGAGAGAGAAAAACTGTTTTTT
-,-,TRBV7-2,TRBJ2-5,CASSLERQETQYF,TGTGCCAGCAGCTTAGAGCGCCAAGAGACCCAGTACTTC
-,-,TRBV18,TRBJ1-1,CASSFGGWTEAFF,TGTGCCAGCTCTTTCGGGGGGTGGACTGAAGCTTTCTTT
-,-,TRBV4-3,TRBJ1-3,CASSPPSPHDSSGNTIYF,TGCGCCAGCAGCCCCCCCTCGCCGCACGACAGCTCTGGAAACACCATATATTTT
-,once,TRBV7-9,TRBJ1-6,CASSLDSFYSPLHF,TGTGCCAGCAGCTTGGACAGTTTCTATTCACCCCTCCACTTT
-,-,TRBV5-1,TRBJ1-1,CASSLSGGKNTEAFF,TGCGCCAGCAGCTTGTCGGGGGGCAAGAACACTGAAGCTTTCTTT
-,-,TRBV6-1,TRBJ1-1,CASSEEGVTGIGAFF,TGTGCCAGCAGTGAAGAGGGGGTCACAGGGATCGGAGCTTTCTTT
-,-,TRBV7-2,TRBJ1-2,CASSLAVKQHYGYTF,TGTGCCAGCAGCTTAGCGGTCAAACAGCACTATGGCTACACCTTC
-,few,TRBV10-3,TRBJ1-3,CAISGASGGPIYF,TGTGCCATCAGTGGGGCAAGCGGGGGGCCCATATATTTT